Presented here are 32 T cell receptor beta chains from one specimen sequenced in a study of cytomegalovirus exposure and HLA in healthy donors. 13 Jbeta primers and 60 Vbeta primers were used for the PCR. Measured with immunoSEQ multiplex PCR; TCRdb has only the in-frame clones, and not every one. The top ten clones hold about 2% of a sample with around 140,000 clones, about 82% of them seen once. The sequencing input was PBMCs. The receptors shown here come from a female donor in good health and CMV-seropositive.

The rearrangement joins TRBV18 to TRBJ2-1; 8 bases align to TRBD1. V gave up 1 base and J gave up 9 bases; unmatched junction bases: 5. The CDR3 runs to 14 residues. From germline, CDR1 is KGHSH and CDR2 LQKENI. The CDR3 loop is CASSPRGQGTEQFF. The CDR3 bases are TGTGCCAGCTCACCACGTGGACAGGGTACTGAGCAGTTCTTC.

CDR3 residues: CASSTQRGEQFF. The DNA for the CDR3 is TGTGCCAGCAGCACCCAGCGGGGGGAGCAGTTCTTC. The V gene is TRBV7-3, the J gene TRBJ2-1, with TRBD2 matching 8 bases. The germline V gene encodes CDR1 SGHTA and CDR2 FQGTGA. The J segment lost 10 bases and the V segment lost 5 bases, leaving 4 bases of the junction unmatched. CDR3 length equals 12 residues.

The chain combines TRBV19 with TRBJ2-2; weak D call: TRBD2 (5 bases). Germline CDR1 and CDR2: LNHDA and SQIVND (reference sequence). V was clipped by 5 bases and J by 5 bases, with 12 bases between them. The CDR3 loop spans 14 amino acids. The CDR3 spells CASSELVGTGELFF. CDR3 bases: TGTGCCAGTAGTGAACTAGTGGGTACCGGGGAGCTGTTTTTT. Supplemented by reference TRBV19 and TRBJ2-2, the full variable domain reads DGGITQSPKYLFRKEGQNVTLSCEQNLNHDAMYWYRQDPGQGLRLIYYSQIVNDFQKGDIAEGYSVSREKKESFPLTVTSAQKNPTAFYLCASSELVGTGELFFGEGSRLTVL.

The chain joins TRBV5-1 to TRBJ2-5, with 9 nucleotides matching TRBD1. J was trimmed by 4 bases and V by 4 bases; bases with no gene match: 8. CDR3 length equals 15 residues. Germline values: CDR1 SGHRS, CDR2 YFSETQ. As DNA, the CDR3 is TGCGCCAGCAGCACGGGACAGGGTACAGGAGAGACCCAGTACTTC. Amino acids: CASSTGQGTGETQYF.

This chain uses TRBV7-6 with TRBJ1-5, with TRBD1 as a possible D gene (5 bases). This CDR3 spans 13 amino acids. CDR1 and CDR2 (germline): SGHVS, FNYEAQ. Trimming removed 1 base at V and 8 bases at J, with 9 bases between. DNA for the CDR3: TGTGCCAGCAGCTTAGGGGGCTACGAGCCCCAGCATTTT. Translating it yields CASSLGGYEPQHF.

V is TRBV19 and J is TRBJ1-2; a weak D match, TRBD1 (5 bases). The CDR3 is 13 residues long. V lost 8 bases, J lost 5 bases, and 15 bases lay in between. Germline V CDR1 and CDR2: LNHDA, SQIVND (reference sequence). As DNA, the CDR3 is TGTGCCAGTGCGGAACAGGCCTCTTATGGCTACACCTTC. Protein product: CASAEQASYGYTF.

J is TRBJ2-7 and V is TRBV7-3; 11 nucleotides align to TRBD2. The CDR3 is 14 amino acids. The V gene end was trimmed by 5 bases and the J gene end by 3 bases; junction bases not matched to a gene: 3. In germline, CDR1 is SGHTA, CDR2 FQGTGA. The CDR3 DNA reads TGTGCCAGCAGCCCCGGGACTAGCGGCTACGAGCAGTACTTC. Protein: CASSPGTSGYEQYF.

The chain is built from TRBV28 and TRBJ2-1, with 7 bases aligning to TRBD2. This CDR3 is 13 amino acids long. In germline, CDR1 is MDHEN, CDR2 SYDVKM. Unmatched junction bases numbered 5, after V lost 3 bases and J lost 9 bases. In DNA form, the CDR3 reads TGTGCCAGCAGTTTGGGAGGGTGGGGTGAGCAGTTCTTC. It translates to CASSLGGWGEQFF.

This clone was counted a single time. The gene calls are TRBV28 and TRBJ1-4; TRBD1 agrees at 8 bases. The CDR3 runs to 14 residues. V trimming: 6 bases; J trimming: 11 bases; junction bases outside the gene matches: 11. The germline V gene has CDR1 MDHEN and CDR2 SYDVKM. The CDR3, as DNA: TGTGCCAGCAGGATGGGACAGGTTGTCGGGAAACTGTTTTTT. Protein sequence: CASRMGQVVGKLFF.

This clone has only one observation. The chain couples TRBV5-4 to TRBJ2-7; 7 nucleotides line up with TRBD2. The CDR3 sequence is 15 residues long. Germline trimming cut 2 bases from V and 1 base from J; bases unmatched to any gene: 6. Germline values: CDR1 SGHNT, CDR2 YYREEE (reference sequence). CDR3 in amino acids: CASSFRTGGSYEQYF. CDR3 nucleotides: TGTGCCAGCAGCTTCAGGACGGGAGGATCCTACGAGCAGTACTTC.

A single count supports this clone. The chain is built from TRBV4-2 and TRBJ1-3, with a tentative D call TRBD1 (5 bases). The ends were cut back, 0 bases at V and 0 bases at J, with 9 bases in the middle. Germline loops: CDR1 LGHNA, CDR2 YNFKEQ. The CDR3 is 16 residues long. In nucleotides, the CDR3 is TGTGCCAGCAGCCAAGATCAGGGCCTCTCTGGAAACACCATATATTTT. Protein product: CASSQDQGLSGNTIYF.

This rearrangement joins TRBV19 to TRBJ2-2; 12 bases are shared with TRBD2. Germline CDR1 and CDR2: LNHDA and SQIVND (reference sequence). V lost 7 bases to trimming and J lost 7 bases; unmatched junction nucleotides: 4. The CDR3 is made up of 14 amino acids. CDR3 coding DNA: TGTGCCAGTATACTAGCGGGGGGCGGCGGGGAGCTGTTTTTT. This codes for CASILAGGGGELFF.

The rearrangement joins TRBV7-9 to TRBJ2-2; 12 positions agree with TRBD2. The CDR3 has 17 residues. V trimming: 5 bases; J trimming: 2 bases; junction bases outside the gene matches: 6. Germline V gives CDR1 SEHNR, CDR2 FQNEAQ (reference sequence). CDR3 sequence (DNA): TGTGCCAGCAGCCGGGGACTAGCGGGCCAAAACACCGGGGAGCTGTTTTTT. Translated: CASSRGLAGQNTGELFF. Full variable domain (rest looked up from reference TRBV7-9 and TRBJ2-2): DTGVSQNPRHKITKRGQNVTFRCDPISEHNRLYWYRQTLGQGPEFLTYFQNEAQLEKSRLLSDRFSAERPKGSFSTLEIQRTEQGDSAMYLCASSRGLAGQNTGELFFGEGSRLTVL.

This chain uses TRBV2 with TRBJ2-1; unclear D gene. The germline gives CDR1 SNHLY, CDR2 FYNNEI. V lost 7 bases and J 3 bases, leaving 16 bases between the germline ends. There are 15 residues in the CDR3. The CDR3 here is CASKAVGTLYNEQFF. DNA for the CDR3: TGTGCCAGCAAGGCGGTCGGTACCCTCTACAATGAGCAGTTCTTC.

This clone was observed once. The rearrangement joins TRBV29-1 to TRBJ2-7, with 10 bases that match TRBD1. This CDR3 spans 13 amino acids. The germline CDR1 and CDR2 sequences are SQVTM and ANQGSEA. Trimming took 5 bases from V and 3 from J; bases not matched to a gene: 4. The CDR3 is CSVMGQGFYEQYF. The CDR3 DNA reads TGCAGCGTTATGGGACAGGGGTTCTACGAGCAGTACTTC.

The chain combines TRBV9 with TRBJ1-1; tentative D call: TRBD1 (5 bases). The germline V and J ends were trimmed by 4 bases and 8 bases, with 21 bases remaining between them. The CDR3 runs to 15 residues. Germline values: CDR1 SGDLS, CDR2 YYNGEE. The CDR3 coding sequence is TGTGCCAGCAGCCCACCGGGAGGGGCCTCAAGCGAAGCTTTCTTT. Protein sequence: CASSPPGGASSEAFF.

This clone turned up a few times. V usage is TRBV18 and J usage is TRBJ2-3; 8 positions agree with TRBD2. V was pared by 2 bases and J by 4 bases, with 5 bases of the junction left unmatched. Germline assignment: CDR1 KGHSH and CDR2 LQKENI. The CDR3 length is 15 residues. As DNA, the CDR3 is TGTGCCAGCTCACCAGCCAGCGGGGGCGCAGATACGCAGTATTTT. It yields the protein CASSPASGGADTQYF.

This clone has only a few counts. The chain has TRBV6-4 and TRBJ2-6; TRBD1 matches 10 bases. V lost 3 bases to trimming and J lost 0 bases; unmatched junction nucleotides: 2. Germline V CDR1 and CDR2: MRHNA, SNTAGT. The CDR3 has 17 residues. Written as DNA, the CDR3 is TGTGCCAGCAGTGAGACAGGGGGCGGCTCTGGGGCCAACGTCCTGACTTTC. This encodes CASSETGGGSGANVLTF.

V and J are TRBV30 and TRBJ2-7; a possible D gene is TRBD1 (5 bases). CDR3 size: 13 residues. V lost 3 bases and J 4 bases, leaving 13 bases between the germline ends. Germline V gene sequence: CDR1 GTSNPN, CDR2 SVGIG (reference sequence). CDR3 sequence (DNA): TGTGCCTGGAGCCGATCTCAGGGTTACGAGCAGTACTTC. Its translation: CAWSRSQGYEQYF. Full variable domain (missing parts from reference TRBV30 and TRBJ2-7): SQTIHQWPATLVQPVGSPLSLECTVEGTSNPNLYWYRQAAGRGLQLLFYSVGIGQISSEVPQNLSASRPQDRQFILSSKKLLLSDSGFYLCAWSRSQGYEQYFGPGTRLTVT.

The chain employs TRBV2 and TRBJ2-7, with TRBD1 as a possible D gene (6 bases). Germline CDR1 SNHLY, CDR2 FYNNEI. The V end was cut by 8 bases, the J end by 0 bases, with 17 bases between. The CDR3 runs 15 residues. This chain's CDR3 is CASHSPGASSYEQYF. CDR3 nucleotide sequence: TGTGCCAGCCATTCTCCAGGGGCCAGCTCCTACGAGCAGTACTTC.

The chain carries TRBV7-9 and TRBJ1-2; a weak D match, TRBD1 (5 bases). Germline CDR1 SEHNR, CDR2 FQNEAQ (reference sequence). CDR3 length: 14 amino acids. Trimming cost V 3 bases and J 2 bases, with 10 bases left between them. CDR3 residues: CASSFATVNYGYTF. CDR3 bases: TGTGCCAGCAGCTTCGCGACAGTGAACTATGGCTACACCTTC.

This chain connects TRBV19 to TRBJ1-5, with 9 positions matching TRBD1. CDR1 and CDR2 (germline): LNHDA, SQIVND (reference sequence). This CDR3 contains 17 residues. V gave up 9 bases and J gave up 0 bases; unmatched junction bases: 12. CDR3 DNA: TGTGCCAGCCAGAGGAGACAGGGGGTTTCTAGCAATCAGCCCCAGCATTTT. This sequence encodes CASQRRQGVSSNQPQHF. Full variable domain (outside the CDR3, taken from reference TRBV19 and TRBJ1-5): DGGITQSPKYLFRKEGQNVTLSCEQNLNHDAMYWYRQDPGQGLRLIYYSQIVNDFQKGDIAEGYSVSREKKESFPLTVTSAQKNPTAFYLCASQRRQGVSSNQPQHFGDGTRLSIL.

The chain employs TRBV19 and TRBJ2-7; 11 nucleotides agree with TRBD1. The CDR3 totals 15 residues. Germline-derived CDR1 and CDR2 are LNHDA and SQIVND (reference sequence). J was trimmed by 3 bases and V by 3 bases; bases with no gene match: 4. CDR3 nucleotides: TGTGCCAGTAGTATGGGGACAGGGGGATTCTACGAGCAGTACTTC. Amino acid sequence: CASSMGTGGFYEQYF.

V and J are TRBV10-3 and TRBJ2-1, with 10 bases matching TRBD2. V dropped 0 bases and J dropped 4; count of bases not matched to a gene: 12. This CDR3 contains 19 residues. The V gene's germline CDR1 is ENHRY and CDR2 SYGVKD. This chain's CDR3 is CAISESLGGKLAGYNEQFF. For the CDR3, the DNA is TGTGCCATCAGTGAGTCTCTAGGGGGCAAACTAGCGGGATACAATGAGCAGTTCTTC.

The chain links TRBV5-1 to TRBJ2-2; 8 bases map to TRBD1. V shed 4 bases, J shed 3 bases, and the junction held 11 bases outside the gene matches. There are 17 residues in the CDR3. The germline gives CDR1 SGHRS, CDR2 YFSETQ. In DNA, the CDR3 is TGCGCCAGCAGCCACTCCGGTCAGGGGGCGGACACCGGGGAGCTGTTTTTT. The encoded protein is CASSHSGQGADTGELFF.

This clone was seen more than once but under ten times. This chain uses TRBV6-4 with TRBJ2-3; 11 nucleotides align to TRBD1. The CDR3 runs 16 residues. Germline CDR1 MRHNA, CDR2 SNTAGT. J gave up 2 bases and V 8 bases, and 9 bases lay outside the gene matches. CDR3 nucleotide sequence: TGTGCCAGCGAACCGGGACAGGGGGTATACACAGATACGCAGTATTTT. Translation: CASEPGQGVYTDTQYF.

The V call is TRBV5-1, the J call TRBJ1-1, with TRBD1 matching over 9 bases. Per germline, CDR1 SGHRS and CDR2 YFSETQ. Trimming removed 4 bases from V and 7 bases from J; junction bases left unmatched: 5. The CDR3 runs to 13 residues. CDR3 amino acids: CASSTTGGGEAFF. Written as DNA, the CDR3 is TGCGCCAGCAGCACCACAGGGGGCGGTGAAGCTTTCTTT.

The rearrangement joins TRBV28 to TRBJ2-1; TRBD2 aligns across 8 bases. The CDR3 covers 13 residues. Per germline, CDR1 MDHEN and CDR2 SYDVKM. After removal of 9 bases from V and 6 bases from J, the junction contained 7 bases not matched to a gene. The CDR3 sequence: CASSGTRSNEQFF. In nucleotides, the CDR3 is TGTGCCAGTTCCGGGACTAGAAGCAATGAGCAGTTCTTC.

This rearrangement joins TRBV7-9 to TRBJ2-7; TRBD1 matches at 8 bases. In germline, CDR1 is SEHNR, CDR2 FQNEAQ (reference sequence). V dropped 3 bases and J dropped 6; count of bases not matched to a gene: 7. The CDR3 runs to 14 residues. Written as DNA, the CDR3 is TGTGCCAGCAGCTTGGTGACAGGGGTTCTCGAGCAGTACTTC. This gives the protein CASSLVTGVLEQYF.

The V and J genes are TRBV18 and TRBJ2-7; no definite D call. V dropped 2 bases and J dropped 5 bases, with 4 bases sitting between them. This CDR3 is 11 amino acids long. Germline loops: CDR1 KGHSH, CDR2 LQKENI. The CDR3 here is CASSPGHEQYF. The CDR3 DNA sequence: TGTGCCAGCTCACCAGGGCACGAGCAGTACTTC.

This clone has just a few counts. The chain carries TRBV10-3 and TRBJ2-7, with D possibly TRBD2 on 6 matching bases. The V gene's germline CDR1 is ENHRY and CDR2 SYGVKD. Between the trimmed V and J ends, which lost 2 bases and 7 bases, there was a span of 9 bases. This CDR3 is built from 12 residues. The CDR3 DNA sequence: TGTGCCATCAGTGAGAGTCGGGGGGAGCAGTACTTC. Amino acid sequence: CAISESRGEQYF.

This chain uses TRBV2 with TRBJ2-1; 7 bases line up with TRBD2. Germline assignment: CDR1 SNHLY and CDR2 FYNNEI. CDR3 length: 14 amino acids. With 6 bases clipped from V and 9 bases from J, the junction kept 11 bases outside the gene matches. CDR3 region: CASRVSGGTAEQFF. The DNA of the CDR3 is TGTGCCAGCAGGGTTTCCGGGGGGACGGCTGAGCAGTTCTTC.